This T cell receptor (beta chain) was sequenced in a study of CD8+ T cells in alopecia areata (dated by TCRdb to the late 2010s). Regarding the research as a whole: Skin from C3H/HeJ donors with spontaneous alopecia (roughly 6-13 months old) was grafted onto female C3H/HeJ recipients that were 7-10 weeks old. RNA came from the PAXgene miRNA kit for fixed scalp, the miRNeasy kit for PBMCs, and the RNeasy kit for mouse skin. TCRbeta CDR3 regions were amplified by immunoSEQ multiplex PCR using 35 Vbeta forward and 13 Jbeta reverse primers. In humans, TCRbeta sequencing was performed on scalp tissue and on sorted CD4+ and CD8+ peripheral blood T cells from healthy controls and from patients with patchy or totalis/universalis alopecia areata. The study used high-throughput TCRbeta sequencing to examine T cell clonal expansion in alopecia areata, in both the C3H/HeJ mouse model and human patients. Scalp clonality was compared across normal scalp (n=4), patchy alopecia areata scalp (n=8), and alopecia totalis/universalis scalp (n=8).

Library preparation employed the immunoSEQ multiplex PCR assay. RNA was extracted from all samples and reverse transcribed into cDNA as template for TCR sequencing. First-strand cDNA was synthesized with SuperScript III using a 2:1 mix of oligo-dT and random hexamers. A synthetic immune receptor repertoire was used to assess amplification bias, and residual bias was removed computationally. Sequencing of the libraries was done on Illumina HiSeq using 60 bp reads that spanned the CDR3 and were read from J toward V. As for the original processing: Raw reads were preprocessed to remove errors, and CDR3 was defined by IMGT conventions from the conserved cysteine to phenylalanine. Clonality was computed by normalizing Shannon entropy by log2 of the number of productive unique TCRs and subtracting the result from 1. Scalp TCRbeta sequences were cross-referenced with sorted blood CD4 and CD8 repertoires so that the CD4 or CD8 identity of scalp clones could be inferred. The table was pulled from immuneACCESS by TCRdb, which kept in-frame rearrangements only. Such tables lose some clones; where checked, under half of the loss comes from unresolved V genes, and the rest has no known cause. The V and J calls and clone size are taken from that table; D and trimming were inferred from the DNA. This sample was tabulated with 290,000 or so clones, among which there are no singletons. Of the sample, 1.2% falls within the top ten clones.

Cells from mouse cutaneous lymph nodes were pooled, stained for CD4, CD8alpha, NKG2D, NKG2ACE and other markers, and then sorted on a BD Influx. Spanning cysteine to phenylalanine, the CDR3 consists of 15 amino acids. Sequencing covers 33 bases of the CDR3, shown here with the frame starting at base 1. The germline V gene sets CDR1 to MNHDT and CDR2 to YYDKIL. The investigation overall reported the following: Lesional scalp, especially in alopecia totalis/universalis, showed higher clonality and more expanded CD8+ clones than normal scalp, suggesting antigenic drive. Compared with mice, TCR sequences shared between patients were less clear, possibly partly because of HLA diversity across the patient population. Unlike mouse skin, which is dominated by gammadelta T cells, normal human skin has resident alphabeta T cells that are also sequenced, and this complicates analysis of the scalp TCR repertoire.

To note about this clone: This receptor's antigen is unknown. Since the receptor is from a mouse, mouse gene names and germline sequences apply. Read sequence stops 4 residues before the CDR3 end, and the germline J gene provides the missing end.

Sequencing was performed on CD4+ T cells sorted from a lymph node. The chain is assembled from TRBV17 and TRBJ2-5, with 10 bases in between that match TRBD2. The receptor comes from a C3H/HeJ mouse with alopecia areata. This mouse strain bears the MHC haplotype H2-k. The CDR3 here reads CASSRGWGGADTQYF. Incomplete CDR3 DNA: TGTGCTAGCAGTAGAGGCTGGGGGGGCGCGGAC.